This entry features one T cell receptor (beta chain) sequence. Its antigen has not been determined. The input lacks base qualities; no much larger clone sits a single base away. This record comes from a study of cytomegalovirus exposure and HLA in healthy donors (dated by TCRdb to 2016 to 2017). A note on the overall study: In an earlier analysis of some 550 of the donors, 250 to 350 Gb of sequence data and roughly 100 million unique TCR beta sequences from roughly 200 million T cells were reported. An early release covering roughly 600 HLA-typed donors comprised 250 to 350 gigabases of sequencing data and around 80 million unique TCR sequences. The genetic ancestry cluster associated with self-reported Caucasian donors included about four fifths of the roughly 400 genotyped donors. The study aimed to test whether cataloging public T cell receptors could reveal signatures of past pathogen exposure. The T cell repertoires of under 750 subjects were profiled by immunosequencing and related to cytomegalovirus serostatus. Along with the roughly 700-subject first cohort, a separate validation cohort of around 120 different subjects was used. The study combined high-throughput TCR immunosequencing, statistical association of individual TCRs with disease status, and machine learning to predict cytomegalovirus infection status. In a later analysis, previously published TCR beta repertoires from several hundred donors were re-analyzed and high-resolution HLA genotyping was added so that TCR occurrence patterns could be studied. The later analysis used no new phenotypic data to find candidate immune exposures, relying instead on TCR beta sequences and their occurrence across donors. In an earlier analysis of more than 550 of the donors, high-throughput TCR beta sequencing was used to judge whether each TCR beta V gene segment behaved as functional or pseudogenic. Donor age, sex, ethnicity and CMV serostatus were compiled alongside the repertoire data. A later genetic analysis took genome-wide SNP genotypes for about three fifths of the 666 donors and used that subset as a discovery cohort. Every repertoire in the discovery cohort had been generated on one and the same sequencing platform. Class I and class II HLA loci were covered by the typing at four-digit resolution. Typing coverage varied by locus: roughly 620-640 donors for A, B, C, DRB1 and DQB1; more than 500 for DQA1; over 600 for DPA1; 400 to 480 for DPB1. Because of strong linkage in the cohort, roughly five DR-DQ haplotypes were treated as single units for association and clustering. Across 300 to 500 genotyped donors of the cohort, an average of about 250,000 unique TCR beta nucleotide sequences per donor were sequenced, and 15% to 20% of those sequences were non-productive. Overall results and qualifications from the work: In a later analysis, 15,000 to 20,000 TCR beta sequences were associated with specific HLA alleles at a false discovery rate of 0.05. A later analysis found that HLA-associated TCR beta chains were more clonally expanded and had lower generation probabilities than equally common non-associated chains. Assigning TCR associations to individual alleles was difficult when HLA alleles, especially DR and DQ, strongly co-occurred. Because counts were too low, seventeen rarely observed V segments, including chromosome 9 orphons, were excluded from the earlier analysis of several hundred of the donors. Compared with the 666-donor mean, donors in an Asian-associated ancestry cluster had fewer N-insertions in productive TCRs, according to a later genetic analysis. This cohort had only TCR beta chains sequenced, and the lack of alpha or paired-chain data limited which features could be detected. In a later genetic analysis, a missense DCLRE1C variant was associated with V-gene and J-gene trimming of TCR beta chains, and the association was replicated in an independent cohort. For the cohort, immune exposure information was limited to CMV serostatus. A later analysis found that most CMV-associated TCR beta chains appeared HLA-restricted, with HLA associations seemingly driven largely by CMV exposure. The study gave a list of some 150 TCR beta chains associated with cytomegalovirus. Most TCR sequences were seen in very few donors, while some public TCRs were found in many individuals. A cluster of highly shared sequence variants was judged likely to be a technical artifact of the sequencing pipeline. According to a later analysis, TCR association rates differed among HLA loci, with DRB1 alleles showing the most associated TCRs and HLA-C alleles showing the fewest. In an earlier analysis of some 640 of the donors, most TCR beta V segments were observed in productive rearrangements about 87% or about 30% of the time, broadly matching IMGT annotations. A later analysis reported that several top co-occurrence clusters appeared linked to parvovirus B19, influenza, CMV and Epstein-Barr virus. The authors suggested that the approach could potentially be generalized to other disease states and immunological phenotypes. Because HLA typing was missing for some donors at each locus, association tests included only the typed subset. The classifier was reported to diagnose cytomegalovirus status with high specificity and sensitivity in both the original cohort and the validation cohort. Linkage disequilibrium might explain the correlated functional status among segregating V segments, but an unknown experimental factor could not be excluded. Presence/absence analyses assumed roughly uniform sequencing depth across donors, an assumption that may not hold. In vitro tests confirmed that three of the cytomegalovirus-associated TCR beta chains recognize cytomegalovirus antigens. A further reported finding was that TCR beta sequences accurately predicted the HLA-A and HLA-B alleles for most subjects in the first cohort.

Library construction relied on the immunoSEQ multiplex PCR assay. For the multiplex PCR, a mixture combining 60 forward primers for TCR Vbeta segments and 13 reverse primers for TCR Jbeta segments was used. The CDR3 region of rearranged TCR beta genes was amplified from genomic DNA by a multiplex PCR assay. Amplified TCR beta libraries were sequenced as 87-base-pair reads on the Illumina HiSeq System. The source study handled its data this way. A later analysis tallied roughly 80 million unique TCR beta chains across the 666 repertoires, and approximately 12 million of those chains were shared by two or more donors. A nearest-neighbor algorithm error-corrected the raw reads and collapsed the reads into unique sequences, merging closely related sequences to remove PCR and sequencing errors. CDR3 sequences were aligned to IMGT reference sequences to assign V, D and J gene segments. For a sequence to be retained, a match of at least six nucleotides was required to both a V gene segment and a J gene segment. Rearrangements were classified as productive when the CDR3 lacked stop codons and remained in frame with V and J, and all other rearrangements were classified as non-productive. CDR3 was defined by IMGT convention, running from the second conserved V-encoded cysteine to the conserved J-encoded phenylalanine. In an earlier analysis of around 600 of the donors, sequences lacking an unambiguous match to a single V gene segment were excluded. In an earlier analysis of approximately 560 of the donors, a V segment was called functional when productive rearrangements were above 56.7%, and segregating when the standard deviation between donors exceeded 5%. A statistical classification framework was developed to diagnose cytomegalovirus status using the catalog of TCR beta chain sequences. V and J gene assignment, in a later analysis, came from comparing TCR nucleotide sequences with IMGT/GENE-DB human TR gene sequences. In a later analysis, CDR3 sequences and most-parsimonious VDJ recombination scenarios were assigned using the TCRdist pipeline. A later analysis defined each TCR beta chain by its CDR3 amino acid sequence plus V-gene family, and excluded reads lacking a unique V-gene family. A later analysis removed 500 to 650 highly shared, low-generation-probability nucleotide sequences to deal with suspected cross-contamination and a sequencing artifact. In a later analysis, a clonal expansion index was calculated for each public chain from normalized within-repertoire ranks of inferred template counts. In a later analysis, generation probabilities were computed using a VDJ recombination model fitted to out-of-frame rearrangements, and the results were checked against IGoR. In a later analysis, TCR-TCR, TCR-HLA and TCR-CMV co-occurrence was scored with hypergeometric tests, and a repertoire-size bias correction was applied to TCR pairs. In a later analysis, false discovery rates were estimated by permuting HLA or CMV assignments 20 times. A later analysis grouped co-occurring TCRs with DBSCAN, adding TCRdist sequence similarity when clustering within HLA-allele-positive subsets. For co-occurrence clustering, repertoires with fewer than 30,000 or more than 120,000 public chains were excluded, along with several repertoires with anomalous nucleotide sharing. The clones in this table, taken by TCRdb from immuneACCESS, are in-frame only. Not every clone is retained; where verified, under half of the shortfall comes from an unresolved V gene, and the cause of the rest is unknown. From that table come the V and J calls and clone size; the DNA was used to work out D and trimming. For this sample there are more than 110,000 clones; approximately 70% appear just once. The top ten clones comprise around 1.2% of the sample.

The cohort comprised under 700 healthy bone marrow donors. All cohort members were sampled while nominally healthy, although unrecorded immune exposures were likely present. The donor tested CMV seronegative and was one of the 352 seronegative cohort members. A peripheral blood sample was collected from each donor, and TCR beta sequencing was performed on peripheral blood mononuclear cells. The Qiagen DNeasy Blood Extraction Kit was used to extract genomic DNA from the blood cell samples. Sequenced material: PBMCs. The source of this sequence is a woman aged 40-49 years in good health and CMV-seronegative.

The nucleotide sequence is TGTGCCAGCAGACGAAACGGGTCTGGGACGCAGTATTTT. Its translation reads: CASRRNGSGTQYF. The chain couples TRBV14 to TRBJ2-3; no D gene can be assigned with confidence. CDR1 and CDR2 are read off the germline V gene as SGHDN and FVKESK. The CDR3, cysteine through phenylalanine, is 13 amino acids long. Only the CDR3 portion is preserved as DNA: 39 bases, with reading frame beginning at the first base. The germline ends are 16 bases apart after V is trimmed by 6 bases and J by 9 bases.